This T cell receptor beta chain is from a study of T cells after yellow fever vaccination. Study at large: Each low-cell-number fraction was prepared by means of SMART-Seq v4 Ultra Low Input. The study, taken as a whole, reports: Secondary responses were weaker yet peaked faster, day 5 versus 15. Among primary-vaccination clones, most reappeared after the booster, at 95% to 96% for CD4 and under 90% for CD8. The appearance of a small share of clonotypes in both CD4 and CD8 compartments was observed.

CDR1 is SGDLS and CDR2 is YYNGEE in the germline V gene. V was trimmed by 4 bases and J by 1 base, leaving 8 bases between them. CDR3 size: 13 residues. TCRdb reprocessed the 5' RACE reads via MiXCR and lists one record per CDR3 protein. The top ten hold 28% of the sample, which has 50,000 or so distinct CDR3 sequences, 7% to 8.5% seen once. This clonotype was observed many times. Its matching antigen is unknown. This receptor was taken from a man younger than 35 who received the YFV17D yellow fever vaccine. Sequenced material: CD8+ T cells sorted from PBMCs, taken around 15 days after the first yellow fever vaccination. The chain is built from TRBV9 and TRBJ1-1; the D is unclear. In nucleotides, the CDR3 is TGTGCCAGCAGCCCGGGATCGAACACTGAAGCTTTCTTT. Translation gives CASSPGSNTEAFF.